The entry below describes one TCR beta chain. Its antigen is still unknown. Germline loops: CDR1 SNHLY, CDR2 FYNNEI. The CDR3 is 15 residues long. With V trimmed by 8 bases and J by 9 bases, 9 bases remained unmatched. These data belong to a study of blood T cells in healthy people across ages. Findings and caveats of the study: While age rose, TCR beta diversity per million T cells dropped in a roughly linear way.

It was with a sample-barcoded 5' primer and a J-beta primer mix that a second PCR of roughly 7 to 12 cycles was run. In TCRdb, the 5' RACE reads were re-called with MiXCR into one record per CDR3 protein. This table holds hundreds of thousands of distinct CDR3 sequences, more than 40% found once. The TCR sequence derives from a woman aged 60-75 years in good health. The J gene is TRBJ2-1, the V gene TRBV2, with 14 bases fitting TRBD2. The material sequenced was blood. The CDR3 region has the DNA TGTGCCAGCCAAGGACTAGCGGGGGGTCGGGGTGAGCAGTTCTTC. This translates into CASQGLAGGRGEQFF.